This TCR beta chain was identified in a study of T-cell memory formation after mild COVID-19. General study results and limits: Pre-infection memory held some responding clones, suggesting pre-existing cross-reactive T cells responded.

This clonotype was observed a handful of times. No antigen is known for it. This CDR3 is 14 amino acids long. V lost 5 bases and J lost 2; bases outside the gene matches: 3. Germline CDR1 reads MNHEY; CDR2 reads SMNVEV (reference sequence). UMIs and sample barcodes were carried by the TCR alpha and TCR beta cDNA libraries that 5'RACE produced using constant-segment primers. TCRdb itself ran the 5' RACE reads through MiXCR, one entry per CDR3 protein. The table shows about 400,000 distinct CDR3 sequences, with 23% occurring only once. The rearrangement uses TRBV27 and TRBJ2-7, with TRBD1 identical over 10 bases. This receptor was identified in an adult woman who had mild COVID-19 (a few samples of this study predate the infection). Cell type and time point are not known. Sample: PBMCs or a T cell subset sorted from them (not recorded which). The CDR3 here is CASSRTGGTYEQYF. CDR3 nucleotide sequence: TGTGCCAGCAGTCGGACAGGGGGAACCTACGAGCAGTACTTC.